The 25 T cell receptor beta chains below all came from one sample that was sequenced in a study of blood T cells in healthy people across ages. The second PCR ran about 6 to 12 cycles with a sample-barcoded 5' primer and J-beta primers. TCRdb processed the 5' RACE reads anew with MiXCR; each CDR3 protein has one entry. The repertoire consists of about 580,000 distinct CDR3 sequences, with roughly 48% occurring once and the leading ten covering around 25%. The material sequenced was blood. These receptors were taken from an older man in good health.

This chain uses TRBV7-2 with TRBJ1-5; tentative D call: TRBD1 (6 bases). The CDR3 is made up of 16 amino acids. Germline CDR1 SGHTA, CDR2 FQGNSA. V lost 6 bases and J lost 2, with 17 bases in between. CDR3 sequence: CASSDTQGSRNQPQHF. In DNA form, the CDR3 reads TGTGCCAGCAGTGATACTCAGGGGAGCCGCAATCAGCCCCAGCATTTT.

The chain joins TRBV20-1 to TRBJ2-1; D is uncertain. Looked up from germline, CDR1 is DFQATT and CDR2 is SNEGSKA (reference sequence). The CDR3 loop spans 15 amino acids. V was trimmed by 1 base and J by 7 bases, leaving 17 bases between them. The CDR3 coding sequence is TGCAGTGCTAGAGCCGCCGCGAAAGTCGGAAATGAGCAGTTCTTC. This sequence encodes CSARAAAKVGNEQFF.

The V and J genes are TRBV7-9 and TRBJ2-7; TRBD1 agrees at 7 bases. CDR1 SEHNR and CDR2 FQNEAQ come from the germline V gene (reference sequence). V shed 4 bases, J shed 4 bases, and the junction held 7 bases outside the gene matches. This CDR3 has 14 amino acids. CDR3 DNA: TGTGCCAGCAGCTCCTCGCCAGGGGGTTACGAGCAGTACTTC. Amino acid sequence: CASSSSPGGYEQYF.

This chain joins TRBV4-3 and TRBJ2-3; 11 nucleotides match TRBD2. With V trimmed by 2 bases and J by 6 bases, 7 bases remained unmatched. CDR3 size: 16 residues. Per the germline V gene, CDR1 is LGHNA and CDR2 is YSLEER. The DNA for the CDR3 is TGCGCCAGCAGCCAATTAGCGGGGGGGTTTGTTGATACGCAGTATTTT. It yields the protein CASSQLAGGFVDTQYF.

V is TRBV20-1 and J is TRBJ2-3; unclear D gene. The CDR3 has 14 amino acids. Germline V gives CDR1 DFQATT, CDR2 SNEGSKA (reference sequence). V was pared by 1 base and J by 2 bases, with 10 bases between. In DNA, the CDR3 is TGCAGTGCTAGAGCGGCAGGTCTCACAGATACGCAGTATTTT. It is translated as CSARAAGLTDTQYF.

Turning to this clonotype: Given a much more abundant clone one base away, this may be a read error. V usage is TRBV6-6 and J usage is TRBJ2-1, with D possibly called TRBD1 or TRBD2 (5 bases each). The J call may be faulty, since TRBJ2-7 better matches the DNA end. The CDR3 is 16 amino acids. Germline V lookup: CDR1 MNHNY, CDR2 SVGAGI (reference sequence). CDR3 region: CASSYSLRGPYNEQYF. The CDR3 DNA reads as TGTGCCAGCAGTTACTCGCTCCGGGGCCCCTACAATGAGCAGTACTTC.

This clonotype was detected many times. The chain couples TRBV7-2 to TRBJ2-7; the D is unclear. CDR1 is SGHTA, CDR2 FQGNSA, per germline. The CDR3 runs to 11 residues. Between the trimmed V and J ends, which lost 5 bases and 3 bases, there was a span of 5 bases. In nucleotides, the CDR3 is TGTGCCAGCAGCCCCCGCTACGAGCAGTACTTC. Protein: CASSPRYEQYF.

The rearrangement links TRBV4-3 to TRBJ2-1; TRBD2 agrees at 11 bases. CDR1 and CDR2 (germline): LGHNA, YSLEER. The length of the CDR3 is 19 residues. V was clipped by 0 bases and J by 0 bases; unmatched bases: 7. The CDR3 region is CASSQDARTSGSSYNEQFF. CDR3 DNA: TGCGCCAGCAGCCAAGATGCGCGAACTAGCGGGAGCTCCTACAATGAGCAGTTCTTC.

The chain links TRBV6-6 to TRBJ1-3, with D possibly TRBD1 on 6 matching bases. The germline gives CDR1 MNHNY, CDR2 SVGAGI (reference sequence). The CDR3 is 16 amino acids. Deletions cut 7 bases from V and 0 bases from J, with 16 bases between. CDR3 DNA sequence: TGTGCCAGCATTTCCACAGGGATTCACTCTGGAAACACCATATATTTT. Amino acid sequence: CASISTGIHSGNTIYF.

This clonotype has just a few counts. The chain couples TRBV9 to TRBJ2-7; TRBD2 might be the D (5 bases). V lost 3 bases and J lost 6, with 13 bases in between. This CDR3 contains 13 residues. Germline CDR1 reads SGDLS; CDR2 reads YYNGEE. Here the CDR3 reads CASSASLDGEQYF. CDR3 DNA sequence: TGTGCCAGCAGCGCTAGCTTGGACGGCGAGCAGTACTTC.

The chain combines TRBV4-2 with TRBJ1-5, with D unclear. Trimming removed 1 base from V and 7 bases from J, with 11 bases in between. CDR1 and CDR2 from the germline V gene are LGHNA and YNFKEQ. This CDR3 comprises 14 residues. The CDR3 region is CASSQGFSGQPQHF. In DNA form, the CDR3 reads TGTGCCAGCAGCCAAGGGTTCTCGGGGCAGCCCCAGCATTTT.

Only a few counts were recorded for this clonotype. The gene calls are TRBV5-1 and TRBJ2-3, with 7 nucleotides matching TRBD2. V trimming: 4 bases; J trimming: 0 bases; junction bases outside the gene matches: 5. From germline, CDR1 is SGHRS and CDR2 YFSETQ. This CDR3 has 15 residues. CDR3 loop: CASSKTSISTDTQYF. Written as DNA, the CDR3 is TGCGCCAGCAGCAAGACTAGCATAAGCACAGATACGCAGTATTTT.

This clonotype occurred many times. The V and J genes are TRBV6-6 and TRBJ2-1, with D perhaps TRBD2 (5 bases). From germline, CDR1 is MNHNY and CDR2 SVGAGI (reference sequence). Trimming stripped 5 bases from V and 7 bases from J, with 18 bases between. The CDR3 contains 15 residues. CDR3 DNA: TGTGCCAGCAGTACCCATATAGGGAGAACAAATGAGCAGTTCTTC. Protein sequence: CASSTHIGRTNEQFF.

Ten or more counts support this clonotype. This sequence joins TRBV6-5 and TRBJ2-6; the D gene is possibly TRBD1 (5 bases). This CDR3 has 19 amino acids. Between the trimmed V and J ends, which lost 2 bases and 5 bases, there was a span of 22 bases. Germline CDR1 MNHEY, CDR2 SVGAGI. CDR3 in DNA: TGTGCCAGCAGTTACGGCACAGGCTTTCCCCTAATAAGGGCCAACGTCCTGACTTTC. Encoded protein: CASSYGTGFPLIRANVLTF.

The rearrangement joins TRBV20-1 to TRBJ1-1, with a weak D call TRBD1 (5 bases). Trimming removed 1 base at V and 4 bases at J, with 13 bases between. The CDR3 is 14 residues long. Germline assignment: CDR1 DFQATT and CDR2 SNEGSKA (reference sequence). CDR3 sequence reads: CSARGGGGSTEAFF. The CDR3 coding sequence is TGCAGTGCTAGAGGTGGGGGGGGGAGCACTGAAGCTTTCTTT.

CDR3 in DNA: TGTGCCAGCAGTAAAGGGTCTTCCTACGAGCAGTACTTC. Its translation: CASSKGSSYEQYF. This rearrangement joins TRBV12-3 or TRBV12-4 to TRBJ2-7; the D is unclear. This CDR3 comprises 13 residues. V was clipped by 5 bases and J by 1 base, with 9 bases between them.

This chain connects TRBV3-1 to TRBJ1-1; TRBD1 matches at 8 bases. The V and J ends lost 0 bases and 11 bases, in that order; junction bases with no gene match: 8. CDR1 LGHDT and CDR2 YNNKEL come from the germline V gene (reference sequence). The CDR3 totals 14 residues. Here the CDR3 DNA reads TGTGCCAGCAGCCAAGATCCGGACAGGGCTTCTGCTTTCTTT. It codes for CASSQDPDRASAFF.

There are a few counts of this clonotype. This chain joins TRBV5-4 and TRBJ2-3; TRBD1 or TRBD2 may be the D gene (5 bases each). Germline CDR1 and CDR2: SGHNT and YYREEE (reference sequence). The CDR3 length is 17 residues. V lost 4 bases, J lost 2 bases, and 20 bases lay in between. In DNA form, the CDR3 reads TGTGCCAGCAGCCCCCGGGGTTCCCAGGGCTTCACAGATACGCAGTATTTT. It is translated as CASSPRGSQGFTDTQYF.

This clonotype was seen a handful of times. This chain connects TRBV7-2 to TRBJ1-2; D uncertain. The V end was cut by 6 bases, the J end by 2 bases, with 22 bases between. The CDR3 extends over 17 amino acids. The germline gives CDR1 SGHTA, CDR2 FQGNSA. DNA of the CDR3: TGTGCCAGCAGACCACCCGGGTCGGTGCTGACGAACTATGGCTACACCTTC. Protein sequence: CASRPPGSVLTNYGYTF.

This clonotype came up a few times. CDR3: CASRFGTGGRDTQYF. CDR3 in DNA: TGTGCCAGCAGATTCGGGACAGGGGGCAGAGATACGCAGTATTTT. The rearrangement uses TRBV6-2 or TRBV6-3 and TRBJ2-3; TRBD1 agrees at 12 bases. The CDR3 is made up of 15 amino acids. J lost 5 bases, V lost 6 bases, and 6 bases had no gene match. Germline-derived CDR1 and CDR2 are MNHEY and SVGEGT.

The chain combines TRBV11-2 with TRBJ2-3; D unresolved. Germline CDR1 reads SGHAT; CDR2 reads FQNNGV. This CDR3 comprises 15 residues. The germline V and J ends were trimmed by 1 base and 6 bases, with 14 bases remaining between them. Here the CDR3 DNA reads TGTGCCAGCAGCTTAGTGTCCTGGGCGAGGGATACGCAGTATTTT. Protein sequence: CASSLVSWARDTQYF.

J is TRBJ2-7 and V is TRBV9; D is possibly TRBD1 (7 bases). Trimming left V 3 bases short and J 1 base short, with 17 bases between. Germline CDR1 reads SGDLS; CDR2 reads YYNGEE. CDR3 length: 16 residues. DNA of the CDR3: TGTGCCAGCAGCGCGCACGGGGGACAGCGTTCCTACGAGCAGTACTTC. Protein product: CASSAHGGQRSYEQYF.

V usage is TRBV10-3 and J usage is TRBJ2-7, with D perhaps matching TRBD1 (5 bases). The length of the CDR3 is 13 residues. CDR1 and CDR2 (germline): ENHRY, SYGVKD. The V end was cut by 7 bases, the J end by 4 bases, with 14 bases between. In nucleotides, the CDR3 is TGTGCCATCAACCAGGGTTCCGCTTACGAGCAGTACTTC. It encodes CAINQGSAYEQYF.

The chain links TRBV20-1 to TRBJ2-5; D is undetermined. Deletions cut 5 bases from V and 4 bases from J, with 14 bases between. This CDR3 comprises 13 residues. Germline V lookup: CDR1 DFQATT, CDR2 SNEGSKA (reference sequence). The CDR3 sequence: CSAAVGGSETQYF. CDR3 bases: TGCAGTGCTGCCGTGGGTGGGTCAGAGACCCAGTACTTC.

V and J are TRBV9 and TRBJ2-2; 11 bases are a match to TRBD1. The V segment lost 4 bases and the J segment 7 bases; nucleotides outside the gene matches: 6. CDR3 length: 15 amino acids. The germline CDR1 and CDR2 sequences are SGDLS and YYNGEE. The CDR3 nucleotides read TGTGCCAGCAGCTCACGGACAGGGGGCAACGGGGAGCTGTTTTTT. Protein sequence: CASSSRTGGNGELFF. Full variable domain (missing parts from reference TRBV9 and TRBJ2-2): DSGVTQTPKHLITATGQRVTLRCSPRSGDLSVYWYQQSLDQGLQFLIQYYNGEERAKGNILERFSAQQFPDLHSELNLSSLELGDSALYFCASSSRTGGNGELFFGEGSRLTVL.